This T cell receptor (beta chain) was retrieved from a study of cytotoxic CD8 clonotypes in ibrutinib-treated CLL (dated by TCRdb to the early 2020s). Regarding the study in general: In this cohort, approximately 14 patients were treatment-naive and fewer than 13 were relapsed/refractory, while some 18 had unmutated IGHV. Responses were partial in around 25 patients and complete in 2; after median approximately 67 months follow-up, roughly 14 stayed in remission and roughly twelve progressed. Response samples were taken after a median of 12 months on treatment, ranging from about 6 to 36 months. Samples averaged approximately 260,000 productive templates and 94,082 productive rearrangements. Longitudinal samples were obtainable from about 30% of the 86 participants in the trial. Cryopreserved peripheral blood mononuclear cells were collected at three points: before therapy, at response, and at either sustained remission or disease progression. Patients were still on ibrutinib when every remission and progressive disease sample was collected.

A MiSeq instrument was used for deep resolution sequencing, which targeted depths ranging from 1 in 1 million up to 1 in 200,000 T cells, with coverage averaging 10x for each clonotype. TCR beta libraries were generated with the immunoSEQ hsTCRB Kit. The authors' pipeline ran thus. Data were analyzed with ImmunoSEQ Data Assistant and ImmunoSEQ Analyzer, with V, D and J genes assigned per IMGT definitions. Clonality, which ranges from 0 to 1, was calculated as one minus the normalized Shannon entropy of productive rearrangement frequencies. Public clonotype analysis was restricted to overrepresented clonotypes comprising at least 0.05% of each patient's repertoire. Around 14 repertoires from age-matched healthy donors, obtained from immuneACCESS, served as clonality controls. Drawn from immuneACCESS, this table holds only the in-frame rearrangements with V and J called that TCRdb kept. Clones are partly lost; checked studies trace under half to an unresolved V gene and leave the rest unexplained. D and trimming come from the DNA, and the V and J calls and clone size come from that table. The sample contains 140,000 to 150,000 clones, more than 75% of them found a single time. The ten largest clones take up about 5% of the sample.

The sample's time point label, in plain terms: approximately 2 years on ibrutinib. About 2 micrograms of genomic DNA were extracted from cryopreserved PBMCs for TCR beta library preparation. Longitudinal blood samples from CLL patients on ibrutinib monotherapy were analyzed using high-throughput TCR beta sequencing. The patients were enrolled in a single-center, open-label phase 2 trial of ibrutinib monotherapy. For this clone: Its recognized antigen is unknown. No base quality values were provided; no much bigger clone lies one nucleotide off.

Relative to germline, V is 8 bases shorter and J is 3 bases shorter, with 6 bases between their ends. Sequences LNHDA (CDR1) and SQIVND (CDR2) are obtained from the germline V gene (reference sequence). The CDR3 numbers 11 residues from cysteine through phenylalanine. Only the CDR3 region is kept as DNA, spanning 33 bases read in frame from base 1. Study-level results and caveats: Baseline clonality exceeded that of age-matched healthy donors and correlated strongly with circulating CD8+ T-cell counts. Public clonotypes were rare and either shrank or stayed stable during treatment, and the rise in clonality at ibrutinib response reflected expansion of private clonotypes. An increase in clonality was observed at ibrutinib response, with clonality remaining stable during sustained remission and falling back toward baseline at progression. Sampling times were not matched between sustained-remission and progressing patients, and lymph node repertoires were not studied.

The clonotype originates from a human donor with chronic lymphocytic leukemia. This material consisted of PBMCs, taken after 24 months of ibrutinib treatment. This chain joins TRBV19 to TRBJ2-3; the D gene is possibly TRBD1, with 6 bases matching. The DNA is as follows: TGTGCCAGTGGACAGACAGATACGCAGTATTTT. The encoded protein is CASGQTDTQYF. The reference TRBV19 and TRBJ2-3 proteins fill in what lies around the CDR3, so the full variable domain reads DGGITQSPKYLFRKEGQNVTLSCEQNLNHDAMYWYRQDPGQGLRLIYYSQIVNDFQKGDIAEGYSVSREKKESFPLTVTSAQKNPTAFYLCASGQTDTQYFGPGTRLTVL.